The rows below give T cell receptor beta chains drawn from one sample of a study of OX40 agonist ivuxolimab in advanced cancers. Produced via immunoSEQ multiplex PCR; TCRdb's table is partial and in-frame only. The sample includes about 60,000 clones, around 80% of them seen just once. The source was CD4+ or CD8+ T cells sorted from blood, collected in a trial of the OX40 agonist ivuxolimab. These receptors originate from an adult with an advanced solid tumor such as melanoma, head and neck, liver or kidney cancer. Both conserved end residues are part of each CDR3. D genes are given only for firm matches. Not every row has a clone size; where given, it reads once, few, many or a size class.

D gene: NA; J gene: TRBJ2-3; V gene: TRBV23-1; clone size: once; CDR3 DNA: TGCGCCAGTGGAGAGGGTTCAGGTCAGGGTGTGGATACGCAGTATTTT; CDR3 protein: CASGEGSGQGVDTQYF
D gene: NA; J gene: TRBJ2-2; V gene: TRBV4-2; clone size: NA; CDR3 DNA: TGTGCCAGCAGCCAAGATTTCCAGGGGGGTACCGGGGAGCTGTTTTTT; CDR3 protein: CASSQDFQGGTGELFF
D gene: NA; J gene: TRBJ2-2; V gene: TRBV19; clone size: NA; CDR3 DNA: TGTGCCAGTATTCGGGCGGGGTCGAACACCGGGGAGCTGTTTTTT; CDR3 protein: CASIRAGSNTGELFF
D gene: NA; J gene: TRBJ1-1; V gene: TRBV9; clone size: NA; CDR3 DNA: TGTGCCAGCAGCCCAGAAGAGAACACTGAAGCTTTCTTT; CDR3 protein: CASSPEENTEAFF
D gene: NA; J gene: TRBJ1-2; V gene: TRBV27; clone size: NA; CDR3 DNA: TGTGCCAGCAGTTTATTCCCCGGGGGGGGTTTCTATGGCTACACCTTC; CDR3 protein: CASSLFPGGGFYGYTF
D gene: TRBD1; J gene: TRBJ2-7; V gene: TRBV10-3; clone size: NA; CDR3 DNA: TGTGCCATCAGTGACCCTGGACAGGGGGCATCCTACGAGCAGTACTTC; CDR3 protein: CAISDPGQGASYEQYF
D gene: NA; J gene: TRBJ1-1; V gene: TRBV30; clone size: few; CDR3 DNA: TGTGCCTGGAGTGTAAGGGCGGACACTGAAGCTTTCTTT; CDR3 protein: CAWSVRADTEAFF
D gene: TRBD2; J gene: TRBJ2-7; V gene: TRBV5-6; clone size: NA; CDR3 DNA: TGTGCCAGCAGCTTCCTTAACGGGGGGGCTGTCGAGCAGTACTTC; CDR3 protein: CASSFLNGGAVEQYF
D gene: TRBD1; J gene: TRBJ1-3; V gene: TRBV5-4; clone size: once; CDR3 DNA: TGTGCCTCCGGGACAGGGGGGATTCTCTCTGGAAACACCATATATTTT; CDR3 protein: CASGTGGILSGNTIYF
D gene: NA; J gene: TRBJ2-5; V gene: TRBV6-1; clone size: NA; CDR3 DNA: TGTGCCAGCAGTGAAAGTATAGGGGGGGTTAGGGGAGAGACCCAGTACTTC; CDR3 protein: CASSESIGGVRGETQYF
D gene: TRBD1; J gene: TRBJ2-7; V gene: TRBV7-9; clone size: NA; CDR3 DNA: TGTGCCAGCAGCTCGGCCGGGACAGGGAGCGAGCAGTACTTC; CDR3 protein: CASSSAGTGSEQYF
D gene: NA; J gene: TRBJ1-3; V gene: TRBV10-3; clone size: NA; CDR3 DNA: TGTGCCATCAGTGAGTACGGGGACAAGAGAAACACCATATATTTT; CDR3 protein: CAISEYGDKRNTIYF
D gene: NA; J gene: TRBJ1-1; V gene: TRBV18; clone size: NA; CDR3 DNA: TGTGCCAGCTCACCGGCGGCTCTCAACACTGAAGCTTTCTTT; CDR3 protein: CASSPAALNTEAFF
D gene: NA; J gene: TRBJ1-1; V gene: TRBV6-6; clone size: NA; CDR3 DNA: TGTGCCAGCAGTTCCCTCGGCACGAACACTGAAGCTTTCTTT; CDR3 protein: CASSSLGTNTEAFF
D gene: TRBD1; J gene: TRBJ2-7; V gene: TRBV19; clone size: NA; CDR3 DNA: TGTGCCAGTAGTATAACCGGGACAGGGGGCAACGAGCAGTACTTC; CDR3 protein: CASSITGTGGNEQYF
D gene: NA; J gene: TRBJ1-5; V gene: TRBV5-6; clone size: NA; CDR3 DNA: TGTGCCAGCAGCTTGGGACAGAGTAATCAGCCCCAGCATTTT; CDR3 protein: CASSLGQSNQPQHF
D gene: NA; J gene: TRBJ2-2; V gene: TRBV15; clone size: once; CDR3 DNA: TGTGCCACCAGCTTAGAAGTGGCCGGGGAGCTGTTTTTT; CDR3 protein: CATSLEVAGELFF
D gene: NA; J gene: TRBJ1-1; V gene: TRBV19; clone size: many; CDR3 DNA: TGTGCCAGTAGTATGGGCCGGAGAACCCAACTAAGAAACACTGAAGCTTTCTTT; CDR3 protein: CASSMGRRTQLRNTEAFF
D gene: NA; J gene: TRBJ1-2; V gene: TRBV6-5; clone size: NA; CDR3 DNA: TGTGCCAGCAGTTACTCGACGGCCTATGGCTACACCTTC; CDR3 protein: CASSYSTAYGYTF
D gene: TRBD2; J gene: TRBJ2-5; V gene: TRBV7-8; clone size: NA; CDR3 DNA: TGTGCCAGCAGCCTAACCGGACTAGCGAGAGGAGAGACCCAGTACTTC; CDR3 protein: CASSLTGLARGETQYF
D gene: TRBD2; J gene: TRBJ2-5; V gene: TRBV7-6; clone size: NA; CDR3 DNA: TGTGCCAGCAGCCCACCACTAGCGGGGGGGCGCGGGGTTAGACGCGGCCCCCAGTACTTC; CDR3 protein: CASSPPLAGGRGVRRGPQYF
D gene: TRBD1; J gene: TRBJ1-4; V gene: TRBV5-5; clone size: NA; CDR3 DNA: TGTGCCAGCAGCGTGACAGGGGATAATGAAAAACTGTTTTTT; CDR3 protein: CASSVTGDNEKLFF
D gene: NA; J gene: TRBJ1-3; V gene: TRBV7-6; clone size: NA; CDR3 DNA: TGTGCCAGCAGCTCAGGCCGGGGGCGGAGGGGAAACACCATATATTTT; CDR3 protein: CASSSGRGRRGNTIYF
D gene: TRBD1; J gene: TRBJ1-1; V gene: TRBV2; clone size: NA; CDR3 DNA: TGTGCCAGCAGTGAAGTCCAGGGGGTATATGCTTTCTTT; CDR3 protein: CASSEVQGVYAFF
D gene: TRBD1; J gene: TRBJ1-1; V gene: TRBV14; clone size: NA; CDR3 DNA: TGTGCCAGCAGCCGGGAATTGACAGGGACTGAAGCTTTCTTT; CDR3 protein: CASSRELTGTEAFF
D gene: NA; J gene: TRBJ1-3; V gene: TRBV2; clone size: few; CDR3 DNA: TGTGCCAGCTGGGTTTCCGGAAACACCATATATTTT; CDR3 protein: CASWVSGNTIYF